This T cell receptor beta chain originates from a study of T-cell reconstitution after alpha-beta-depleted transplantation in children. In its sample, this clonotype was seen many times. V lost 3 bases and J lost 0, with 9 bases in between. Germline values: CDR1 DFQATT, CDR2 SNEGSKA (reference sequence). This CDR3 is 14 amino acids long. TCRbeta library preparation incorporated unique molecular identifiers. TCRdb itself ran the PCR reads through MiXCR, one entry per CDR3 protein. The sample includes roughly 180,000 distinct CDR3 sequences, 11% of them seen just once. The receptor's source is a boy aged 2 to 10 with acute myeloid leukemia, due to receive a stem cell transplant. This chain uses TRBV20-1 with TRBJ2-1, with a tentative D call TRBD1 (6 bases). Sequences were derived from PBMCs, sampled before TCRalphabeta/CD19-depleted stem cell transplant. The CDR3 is CSARRGSSYNEQFF. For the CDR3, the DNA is TGCAGTGCTAGGAGGGGGAGCTCCTACAATGAGCAGTTCTTC.